This T cell receptor (beta chain) was recorded in a study of T cells after yellow fever vaccination. This clonotype was recorded at least ten times. TCR cDNA was made by 5'RACE template switching, adding a universal primer site and UMIs. TCRdb reanalysed the 5' RACE reads using MiXCR and keeps one entry per CDR3 protein. The table has 250,000 or so distinct CDR3 sequences, roughly 6.3% seen once; the top ten hold approximately 1.1%. This specimen consisted of CD4+ T cells sorted from PBMCs, obtained on the day of the yellow fever booster vaccination. The source of this sequence is a man between 25 and 39 years old who received the YFV17D yellow fever vaccine.

DNA for the CDR3: TGTGCCAGTACACCAGACGGGGGGCAGAGAGATACGCAGTATTTT. This encodes CASTPDGGQRDTQYF. The V and J genes are TRBV19 and TRBJ2-3; D is possibly TRBD2 (7 bases). CDR1 LNHDA and CDR2 SQIVND come from the germline V gene (reference sequence). Trimming cost V 7 bases and J 5 bases, with 19 bases left between them. There are 15 residues in the CDR3.